A single sample gave rise to the 5 T cell receptor beta chains below, sequenced in a study of T cell responses to AZD1222 COVID-19 vaccine. TCRdb's copy holds only in-frame clones and misses some; the assay was immunoSEQ multiplex PCR. The sample contains about 150,000 clones, roughly 84% of which appear only once. The sequences come from peripheral blood, collected on day 0 of AZD1222 vaccination. The receptors were sampled from an adult in good health.

V usage is TRBV19 and J usage is TRBJ1-4, with D tentatively TRBD1 (6 bases). The CDR3 runs 14 residues. Between the trimmed V and J ends, which lost 3 bases and 8 bases, there was a span of 13 bases. Germline lookup yields CDR1 LNHDA and CDR2 SQIVND (reference sequence). The CDR3 protein is CASSMRGGTEKLFF. The DNA of the CDR3 is TGTGCCAGTAGTATGAGGGGGGGTACGGAAAAACTGTTTTTT.

The V gene is TRBV3-1 (or the pseudogene TRBV3-2), the J gene TRBJ2-7; TRBD2 matches 7 bases. The CDR3 length is 15 residues. CDR1 LGHDT and CDR2 YNNKEL come from the germline V gene (reference sequence). V gave up 1 base and J gave up 2 bases; unmatched junction bases: 5. The CDR3 nucleotides are TGTGCCAGCAGCCAAGCCGGGACTAACCCCTACGAGCAGTACTTC. It yields the protein CASSQAGTNPYEQYF.

This rearrangement joins TRBV6-5 to TRBJ2-1; a weak D match, TRBD2 (5 bases). V gave up 2 bases and J gave up 6 bases, with 17 bases separating them. Germline CDR1 is MNHEY and CDR2 is SVGAGI. This CDR3 has 16 residues. CDR3 sequence (DNA): TGTGCCAGCAGTTACCCCCGACGAGGGCTCCTCAATGAGCAGTTCTTC. It encodes CASSYPRRGLLNEQFF.

The chain has TRBV29-1 and TRBJ2-4; 9 positions agree with TRBD1. Germline CDR1 SQVTM, CDR2 ANQGSEA. The CDR3 is 14 amino acids. Trimming removed 6 bases from V and 5 bases from J; junction bases left unmatched: 8. The CDR3 DNA sequence: TGCAGCGTCCCGGGACAGGGTCCCCAAAACATTCAGTACTTC. This encodes CSVPGQGPQNIQYF.

The gene calls are TRBV5-1 and TRBJ2-2; D unresolved. CDR1 is SGHRS, CDR2 YFSETQ, per germline. The CDR3 runs to 14 residues. Trimming removed 3 bases from V and 5 bases from J, with 11 bases in between. CDR3 nucleotides: TGCGCCAGCAGCTACTCCGGGCCTACCGGGGAGCTGTTTTTT. Encoded protein: CASSYSGPTGELFF.